The 20 T cell receptor beta chains presented below share a single source sample, sequenced in a study of regulatory T cells in long-lasting Graves disease. Time point meaning: newly diagnosed GD, antithyroid drugs for less than 3 months. PBMC RNA served as the TCR library source. Assembly of TCR beta libraries relied on iRepertoire HTBI primers together with Arm-PCR of CDR3 regions. TCRdb analysed the multiplex PCR reads with MiXCR anew, one entry per CDR3 protein. Seen here are around 400,000 distinct CDR3 sequences, roughly a sixth observed once, and the top ten hold 20% to 25%. The material sequenced was peripheral blood mononuclear cells (PBMCs), taken at new diagnosis, from a patient treated with antithyroid drugs. These receptors were collected from a female donor with Graves disease.

This clonotype was counted ten times or more. V and J are TRBV29-1 and TRBJ2-3; a possible D gene is TRBD2 (6 bases). Per germline, CDR1 SQVTM and CDR2 ANQGSEA. The CDR3 extends over 16 amino acids. The V and J ends lost 6 bases and 0 bases respectively, with 19 bases between them. The CDR3 sequence is CSVDSGTPESTDTQYF. In nucleotides, the CDR3 is TGCAGCGTCGACTCCGGGACTCCCGAAAGCACAGATACGCAGTATTTT.

This clonotype appeared many times. V is TRBV27 and J is TRBJ1-2; D call uncertain. Trimming stripped 6 bases from V and 0 bases from J, with 14 bases between. This CDR3 has 15 residues. Germline V CDR1 and CDR2: MNHEY, SMNVEV (reference sequence). CDR3 sequence: CASRLEDGANYGYTF. The CDR3 DNA sequence: TGTGCCAGCAGACTCGAGGACGGCGCTAACTATGGCTACACCTTC.

This clonotype was recorded many times. V usage is TRBV9 and J usage is TRBJ2-1, with 7 bases identical to TRBD2. The CDR3 is 18 residues long. Germline CDR1 SGDLS, CDR2 YYNGEE. Losses at the gene ends were 1 base for V and 1 base for J; bases not matched to a gene: 11. The CDR3 region has the DNA TGTGCCAGCAGCGTACCGAAGAGCGGGGCGGCTTCCTACAATGAGCAGTTCTTC. Translated: CASSVPKSGAASYNEQFF.

This clonotype has more than one count but fewer than ten. J is TRBJ2-1 and V is TRBV2; the D is unclear. Germline V gene lookup returns CDR1 SNHLY and CDR2 FYNNEI. The CDR3 is 13 residues long. The V end was cut by 5 bases, the J end by 2 bases, with 7 bases between. The CDR3 DNA reads TGTGCCAGCAGTTACACCACCTACAATGAGCAGTTCTTC. This translates into CASSYTTYNEQFF.

This clonotype has just a few counts. The chain uses TRBV9 and TRBJ2-2, with D perhaps TRBD2 (7 bases). The germline gives CDR1 SGDLS, CDR2 YYNGEE. This CDR3 spans 16 amino acids. V was clipped by 2 bases and J by 6 bases, with 17 bases between them. CDR3 region: CASSVTGLGGPGELFF. In nucleotides, the CDR3 is TGTGCCAGCAGCGTGACCGGTCTCGGGGGGCCCGGGGAGCTGTTTTTT.

Ten or more counts support this clonotype. V usage is TRBV6-2 or TRBV6-3 and J usage is TRBJ2-7, with 11 positions matching TRBD2. V was clipped by 5 bases and J by 3 bases; unmatched bases: 9. The germline V gene has CDR1 MNHEY and CDR2 SVGEGT. The CDR3 spans 16 residues. The CDR3 DNA follows: TGTGCCAGCAGTCCGGGACTAGCGGTTTCTTTCTACGAGCAGTACTTC. This encodes CASSPGLAVSFYEQYF.

V usage is TRBV28 and J usage is TRBJ1-1; TRBD1 might be the D (5 bases). The CDR3 is made up of 15 amino acids. Germline CDR1 MDHEN, CDR2 SYDVKM. Trimming stripped 2 bases from V and 6 bases from J, with 16 bases between. CDR3: CASSLPGGEGAEAFF. The CDR3 nucleotides read TGTGCCAGCAGTTTACCGGGGGGGGAAGGGGCTGAAGCTTTCTTT.

A few counts support this clonotype. This may be a read error, as it is one base from a much larger clone. The chain couples TRBV20-1 to TRBJ2-7; tentatively, D is TRBD1 (6 bases). The CDR3 covers 14 residues. Germline V lookup: CDR1 DFQATT, CDR2 SNEGSKA (reference sequence). The CDR3 nucleotides are TGCAGTGCTAGAATCGGGGACAACTCCTACGAGCGGTACTTC. This codes for CSARIGDNSYERYF.

This clonotype was counted ten times or more. The J gene is TRBJ2-1, the V gene TRBV11-2; possibly TRBD2 for D (5 bases). Germline V gene sequence: CDR1 SGHAT, CDR2 FQNNGV. This CDR3 is 15 amino acids long. Deletions cut 5 bases from V and 2 bases from J, with 13 bases between. CDR3 loop: CASSPLLAAYNEQFF. The DNA for the CDR3 is TGTGCCAGCAGCCCCCTGCTAGCAGCCTACAATGAGCAGTTCTTC.

This clonotype was counted ten times or more. The V and J genes are TRBV7-2 and TRBJ2-3; possibly TRBD2 for D (5 bases). CDR1 is SGHTA, CDR2 FQGNSA, per germline. The CDR3 sequence is 13 residues long. V lost 6 bases and J lost 4, with 11 bases in between. CDR3 sequence (DNA): TGTGCCAGCAGATCCGGGATGTCAGATACGCAGTATTTT. Amino acid sequence: CASRSGMSDTQYF.

V and J are TRBV10-3 and TRBJ2-1, with 7 bases lining up with TRBD2. Germline V lookup: CDR1 ENHRY, CDR2 SYGVKD. The CDR3 runs 15 residues. J was trimmed by 1 base and V by 4 bases; bases with no gene match: 4. Here the CDR3 reads CAISGGGSSYNEQFF. Here the CDR3 DNA reads TGTGCCATCAGTGGGGGGGGGTCTTCCTACAATGAGCAGTTCTTC.

This clonotype has at least ten counts. The V gene is TRBV4-2, the J gene TRBJ2-1, with a weak D call TRBD2 (6 bases). Between the trimmed V and J ends, which lost 1 base and 5 bases, there was a span of 12 bases. The CDR3 runs 15 residues. Germline V gene sequence: CDR1 LGHNA, CDR2 YNFKEQ. The CDR3, as DNA: TGTGCCAGCAGCCAAGTCGAAGGCGGGGACAATGAGCAGTTCTTC. It is translated as CASSQVEGGDNEQFF.

This clonotype was recorded many times. This rearrangement joins TRBV5-4 to TRBJ2-5, with no clear D. V was clipped by 0 bases and J by 1 base, with 10 bases between them. Germline loops: CDR1 SGHNT, CDR2 YYREEE (reference sequence). The CDR3 runs 15 residues. CDR3 sequence (DNA): TGTGCCAGCAGCTTGGGACTTAACTTCCAAGAGACCCAGTACTTC. The encoded protein is CASSLGLNFQETQYF.

The table lists this clonotype with many counts. V usage is TRBV20-1 and J usage is TRBJ2-3, with D hard to call. CDR3 length: 11 amino acids. The V and J ends lost 1 base and 8 bases respectively, with 7 bases between them. The germline V gene has CDR1 DFQATT and CDR2 SNEGSKA (reference sequence). In DNA form, the CDR3 reads TGCAGTGCTAGAGGGAGTGGTACGCAGTATTTT. It yields the protein CSARGSGTQYF.

This clonotype was seen at least ten times. This chain uses TRBV3-1 with TRBJ1-2; maybe TRBD1 (5 bases). Germline V gives CDR1 LGHDT, CDR2 YNNKEL (reference sequence). The CDR3 consists of 16 residues. V was clipped by 1 base and J by 0 bases, with 12 bases between them. The CDR3 nucleotides are TGTGCCAGCAGCCAAGGGCAACCGGGGGCTAACTATGGCTACACCTTC. Its translation is CASSQGQPGANYGYTF. The full variable domain, in which reference TRBV3-1 and TRBJ1-2 provide the parts outside the CDR3, is DTAVSQTPKYLVTQMGNDKSIKCEQNLGHDTMYWYKQDSKKFLKIMFSYNNKELIINETVPNRFSPKSPDKAHLNLHINSLELGDSAVYFCASSQGQPGANYGYTFGSGTRLTVV.

This clonotype was found many times. The V and J genes are TRBV29-1 and TRBJ2-7; possibly TRBD2 for D (6 bases). This CDR3 has 15 amino acids. V was pared by 5 bases and J by 3 bases, with 20 bases between. Germline V CDR1 and CDR2: SQVTM, ANQGSEA. This CDR3 reads CSVHSQDTGSYEQYF. CDR3 DNA sequence: TGCAGCGTTCACTCGCAGGACACCGGGAGCTACGAGCAGTACTTC.

This clonotype was seen repeatedly, ten times or more. The CDR3 reads CASSRWGNTGELFF. For the CDR3, the DNA is TGTGCCAGCAGCCGTTGGGGGAACACCGGGGAGCTGTTTTTT. The chain carries TRBV7-9 and TRBJ2-2, with D unresolved. Trimming took 5 bases from V and 1 from J, leaving 8 bases between them. The CDR3 is 14 residues long. Germline CDR1 and CDR2: SEHNR and FQNEAQ (reference sequence).

This rearrangement joins TRBV12-3 or TRBV12-4 to TRBJ1-5; D gene uncertain. The CDR3 is 13 amino acids. The ends were cut back, 8 bases at V and 4 bases at J, with 12 bases in the middle. This chain's CDR3 is CASGLIRNQPQHF. In nucleotides, the CDR3 is TGTGCCAGCGGCCTTATAAGGAATCAGCCCCAGCATTTT.

The V call is TRBV7-9, the J call TRBJ1-1, with D possibly TRBD1 on 5 matching bases. The CDR3 is made up of 14 amino acids. Trimming pared 1 base from V and 7 bases from J, leaving 13 bases between. From germline, CDR1 is SEHNR and CDR2 FQNEAQ (reference sequence). CDR3 protein: CASSLEAGHLEAFF. Written as DNA, the CDR3 is TGTGCCAGCAGCTTAGAGGCAGGACACCTTGAAGCTTTCTTT.

This clonotype has a handful of counts. This rearrangement joins TRBV3-1 to TRBJ2-7; no firm D call. CDR3 size: 13 residues. V lost 6 bases and J 1 base, leaving 10 bases between the germline ends. Looked up from germline, CDR1 is LGHDT and CDR2 is YNNKEL (reference sequence). CDR3 bases: TGTGCCAGCAGTCTAAAGGTTTCCTACGAGCAGTACTTC. Amino acids: CASSLKVSYEQYF.